The entry that follows covers one T cell receptor (beta chain) sequence. Its antigen is not known. The data belong to a study of cytomegalovirus exposure and HLA in healthy donors. V lost 7 bases to trimming and J lost 7 bases; unmatched junction nucleotides: 14. Germline V gene lookup returns CDR1 SGHVS and CDR2 FQNEAQ. The CDR3 totals 16 residues. This table comes from immunoSEQ multiplex PCR, and its TCRdb copy is limited to in-frame clones, with some not included. Of some 130,000 clones in the sample, almost 85% were seen once. Findings of the study overall: The study labeled around 160 TCR beta chains cytomegalovirus-associated.

The sequenced sample consisted of PBMCs. This sequence joins TRBV7-8 and TRBJ1-2, with TRBD1 identical over 11 bases. The receptor's source is a man aged 30-40 years in good health and CMV-seropositive. The CDR3 nucleotides read TGTGCCAGCACCCTAAGGGACGGACAGGGGGCGCTTGGCTACACCTTC. It is translated as CASTLRDGQGALGYTF. Based on the CDR3 plus reference TRBV7-8 and TRBJ1-2, the full variable domain is GAGVSQSPRYKVAKRGQDVALRCDPISGHVSLFWYQQALGQGPEFLTYFQNEAQLDKSGLPSDRFFAERPEGSVSTLKIQRTQQEDSAVYLCASTLRDGQGALGYTFGSGTRLTVV.